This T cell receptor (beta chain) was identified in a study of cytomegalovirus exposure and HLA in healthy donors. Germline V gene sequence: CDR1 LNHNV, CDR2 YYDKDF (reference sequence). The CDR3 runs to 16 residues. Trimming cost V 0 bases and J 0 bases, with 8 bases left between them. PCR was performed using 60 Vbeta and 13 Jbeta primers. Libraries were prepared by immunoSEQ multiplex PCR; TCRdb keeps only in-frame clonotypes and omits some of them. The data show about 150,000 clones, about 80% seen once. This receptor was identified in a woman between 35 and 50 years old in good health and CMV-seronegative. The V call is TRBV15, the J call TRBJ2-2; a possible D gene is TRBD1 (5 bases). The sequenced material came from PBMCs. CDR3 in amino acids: CATSRDGAPNTGELFF. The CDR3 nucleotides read TGTGCCACCAGCAGAGATGGGGCTCCGAACACCGGGGAGCTGTTTTTT.